This T cell receptor (beta chain) stems from a study of blood T cell repertoires in COVID-19 (dated by TCRdb to about 2020). Regarding the research as a whole: Samples from collaborators originated in the United States, Italy and Spain and spanned both the acute and convalescent phases of COVID-19. The material from the prospective study consisted of cDNA or gDNA derived from T cells, B-cell-depleted T cells, or PBMCs. Deeply sampled blood TCRbeta repertoires from subjects exposed to, actively infected with, or recovered from COVID-19 were included in the dataset. The repertoires were made available in a free public database intended to serve as a resource for research on the immune response to SARS-CoV-2. The samples were drawn from two sources: the first 160 participants of the ongoing ImmuneRACE study, and 1,200 or so subjects contributed by 6 global collaborators. Nearly every sample came with metadata listing a de-identified subject ID, COVID-19 status, age in years and sex. Where HLA class I and class II types were available, the types were taken from metadata supplied by the sample provider, not from assay-based typing.

Whole blood was collected in K2EDTA tubes by collaborating institutions according to the institutions' own protocols. For TCRbeta analysis, collaborators shipped samples as frozen whole blood, isolated PBMCs, or DNA extracted from either of those sample types. Details on this clone: This receptor's antigen is unknown. Qualities for individual bases were not recorded, and no much larger clone is one base off.

TCRbeta CDR3 regions were amplified from genomic DNA by means of the immunoSEQ Assay, a bias-controlled multiplex PCR. From the authors' description of their analysis: Within the assay, amplification of reference gene primers was used to estimate how many nucleated cells each sample contained. To quantify the absolute abundance of each unique TCRbeta CDR3 rearrangement, sequence reads were collapsed and filtered. Productive Simpson clonality was computed per sample as the square root of Simpson's diversity index over productive rearrangements. The table comes from immuneACCESS by way of TCRdb, which keeps in-frame sequences with V and J called. Part of the clones is missing from these tables; in studies checked, under half for an unresolved V gene and the rest for unknown reasons. D and trimming come from the DNA, and the V and J calls and clone size come from that table. The sample table shows about 110,000 clones, and approximately 92% are seen once. Approximately 29% of the sample is held by the ten biggest clonotypes.

The CDR3, cysteine through phenylalanine, is 14 amino acids long. Only the CDR3 part of the read is kept: 42 bases, read in frame from the first base. V is reduced by 5 bases and J by 3 bases, leaving a spacing of 12 bases between them. The germline V gene supplies CDR1 SGHVS and CDR2 FQNEAQ. The study at large found these results: The amount of clinical and demographic metadata varied by source and participant and was provided uncurated.

Sequencing input: peripheral blood. The source of this sequence is a woman of 80 years or more with acute or convalescent COVID-19. The rearrangement joined TRBV7-8 to TRBJ2-3, with the D gene not confidently named. The DNA is TGTGCCAGCAGCCGTATAGCTATAACAGATACGCAGTATTTT. Translation gives CASSRIAITDTQYF.